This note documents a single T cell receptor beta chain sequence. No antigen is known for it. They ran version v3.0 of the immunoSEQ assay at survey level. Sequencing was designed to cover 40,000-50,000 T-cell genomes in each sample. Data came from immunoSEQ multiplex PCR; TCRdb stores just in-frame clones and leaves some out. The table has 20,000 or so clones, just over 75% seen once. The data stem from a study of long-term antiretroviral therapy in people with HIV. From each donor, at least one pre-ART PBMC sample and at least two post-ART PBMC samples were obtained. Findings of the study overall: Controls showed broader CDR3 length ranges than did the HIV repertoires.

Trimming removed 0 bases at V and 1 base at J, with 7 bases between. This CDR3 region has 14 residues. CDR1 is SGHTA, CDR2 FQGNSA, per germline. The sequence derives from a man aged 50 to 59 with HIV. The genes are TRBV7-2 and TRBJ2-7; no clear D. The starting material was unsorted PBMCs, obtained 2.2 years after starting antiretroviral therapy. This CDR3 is CASSLAELSYEQYF. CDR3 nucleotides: TGTGCCAGCAGCTTAGCGGAGCTTTCCTACGAGCAGTACTTC.